The present T cell receptor beta chain was sequenced within a study of response to subunit inactivated influenza vaccine. Overall study findings and caveats: Each seasonal influenza vaccination, the authors suggested, recruits few new T cells.

CDR1 is LGHNA and CDR2 is YSLEER in the germline V gene. This CDR3 is built from 16 residues. The germline V and J ends were trimmed by 0 bases and 7 bases, with 16 bases remaining between them. TCRdb ran MiXCR on the RT-PCR reads and lists one entry per CDR3 protein. The repertoire holds hundreds of thousands of distinct CDR3 sequences, with approximately 14% as singletons. This clonotype was seen ten or more times. What it binds is not known. This clonotype originated in a man aged 45-65 years who received an inactivated influenza vaccine. Sequenced material: PBMCs from blood, taken 12 days after vaccination. The chain joins TRBV4-3 to TRBJ2-1, with TRBD2 as a possible D gene (6 bases). The CDR3 sequence is CASSQEASYGGNEQFF. CDR3 coding DNA: TGCGCCAGCAGCCAAGAAGCGAGCTATGGGGGGAATGAGCAGTTCTTC.